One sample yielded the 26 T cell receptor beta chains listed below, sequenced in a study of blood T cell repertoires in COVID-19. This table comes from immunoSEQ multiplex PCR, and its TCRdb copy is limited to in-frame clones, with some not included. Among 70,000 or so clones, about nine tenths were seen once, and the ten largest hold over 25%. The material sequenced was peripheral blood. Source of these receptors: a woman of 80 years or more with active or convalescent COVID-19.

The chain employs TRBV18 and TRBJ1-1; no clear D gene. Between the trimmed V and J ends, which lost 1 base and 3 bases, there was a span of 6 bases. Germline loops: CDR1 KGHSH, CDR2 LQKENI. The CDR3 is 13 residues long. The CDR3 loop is CASSPHLDTEAFF. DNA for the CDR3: TGTGCCAGCTCACCACATCTCGACACTGAAGCTTTCTTT.

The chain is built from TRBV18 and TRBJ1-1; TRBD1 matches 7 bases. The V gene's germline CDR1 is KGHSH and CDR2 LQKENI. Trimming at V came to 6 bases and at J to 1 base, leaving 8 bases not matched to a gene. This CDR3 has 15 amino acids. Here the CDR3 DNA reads TGTGCCAGCTCCACGGGACAGATTACGAACACTGAAGCTTTCTTT. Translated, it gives CASSTGQITNTEAFF.

DNA of the CDR3: TGTGCCAGCAGGAAAGGGGGGGAGAACTACGAGCAGTACTTC. Its translation: CASRKGGENYEQYF. J is TRBJ2-7 and V is TRBV21-1; TRBD2 was called by the table and not checked on the DNA. TRBV21-1 corresponds to a pseudogene. The CDR3 loop spans 14 amino acids.

The CDR3 is CASRRGPQETQYF. The CDR3 region has the DNA TGTGCCAGTAGGCGGGGACCGCAAGAGACCCAGTACTTC. The V and J genes are TRBV19 and TRBJ2-5; TRBD2 is a possible D gene (6 bases). Germline V gives CDR1 LNHDA, CDR2 SQIVND (reference sequence). The CDR3 has 13 amino acids. V was cut by 6 bases and J by 2 bases, with 10 bases left in between.

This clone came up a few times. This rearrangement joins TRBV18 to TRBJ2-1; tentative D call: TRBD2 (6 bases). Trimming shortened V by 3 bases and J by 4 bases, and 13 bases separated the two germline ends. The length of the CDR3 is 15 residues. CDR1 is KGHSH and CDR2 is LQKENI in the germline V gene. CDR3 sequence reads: CASSPWVAEYNEQFF. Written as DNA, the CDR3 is TGTGCCAGCTCACCCTGGGTAGCGGAGTACAATGAGCAGTTCTTC.

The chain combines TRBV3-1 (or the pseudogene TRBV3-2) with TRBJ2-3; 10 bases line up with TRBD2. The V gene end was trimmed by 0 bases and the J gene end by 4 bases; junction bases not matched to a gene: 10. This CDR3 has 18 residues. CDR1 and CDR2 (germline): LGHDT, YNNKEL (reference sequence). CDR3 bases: TGTGCCAGCAGCCAAGAGTCCCCTACTAGCGGGGCCCCAGATACGCAGTATTTT. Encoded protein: CASSQESPTSGAPDTQYF.

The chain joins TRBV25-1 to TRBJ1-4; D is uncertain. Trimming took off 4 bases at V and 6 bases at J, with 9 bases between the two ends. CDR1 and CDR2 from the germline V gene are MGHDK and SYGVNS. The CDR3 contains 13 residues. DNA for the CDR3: TGTGCCAGCAGTGTCCCCTCCGATGAAAAACTGTTTTTT. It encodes CASSVPSDEKLFF.

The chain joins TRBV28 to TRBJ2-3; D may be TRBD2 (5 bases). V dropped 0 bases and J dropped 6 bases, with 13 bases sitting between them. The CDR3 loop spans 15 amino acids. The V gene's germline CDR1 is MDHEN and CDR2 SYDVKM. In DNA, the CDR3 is TGTGCCAGCAGTTTATGGGGCGGGTCAGTGGATACGCAGTATTTT. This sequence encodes CASSLWGGSVDTQYF. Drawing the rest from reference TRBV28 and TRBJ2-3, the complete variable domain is DVKVTQSSRYLVKRTGEKVFLECVQDMDHENMFWYRQDPGLGLRLIYFSYDVKMKEKGDIPEGYSVSREKKERFSLILESASTNQTSMYLCASSLWGGSVDTQYFGPGTRLTVL.

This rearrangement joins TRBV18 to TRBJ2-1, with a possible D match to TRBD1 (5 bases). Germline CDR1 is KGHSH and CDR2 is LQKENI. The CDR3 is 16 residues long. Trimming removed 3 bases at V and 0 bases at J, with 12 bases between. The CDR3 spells CASSPLYRTSYNEQFF. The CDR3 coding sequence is TGTGCCAGCTCACCCCTCTACAGGACCTCCTACAATGAGCAGTTCTTC.

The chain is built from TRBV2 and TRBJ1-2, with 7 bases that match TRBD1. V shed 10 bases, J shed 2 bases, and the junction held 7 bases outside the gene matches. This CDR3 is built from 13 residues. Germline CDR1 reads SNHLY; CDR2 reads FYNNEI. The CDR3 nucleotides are TGTGCCAAACCGGGACAGAGGAACTATGGCTACACCTTC. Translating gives CAKPGQRNYGYTF.

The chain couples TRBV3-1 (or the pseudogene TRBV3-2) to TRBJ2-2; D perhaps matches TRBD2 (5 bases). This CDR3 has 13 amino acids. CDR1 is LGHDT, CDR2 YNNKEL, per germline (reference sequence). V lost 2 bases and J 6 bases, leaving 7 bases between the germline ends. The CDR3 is CASSQRGSGELFF. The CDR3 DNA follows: TGTGCCAGCAGCCAAAGAGGGTCCGGGGAGCTGTTTTTT.

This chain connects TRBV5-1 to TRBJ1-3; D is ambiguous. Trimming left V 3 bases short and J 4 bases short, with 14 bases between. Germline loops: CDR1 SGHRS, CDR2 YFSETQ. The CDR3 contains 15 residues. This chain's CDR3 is CASSSDVAGGNTIYF. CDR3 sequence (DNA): TGCGCCAGCAGCTCAGATGTCGCGGGGGGAAACACCATATATTTT.

CDR3 DNA sequence: TGTGCCAGCAGTGAGACAAATAGCAATCAGCCCCAGCATTTT. This codes for CASSETNSNQPQHF. The V call is TRBV11-2, the J call TRBJ1-5; no clear D. V dropped 6 bases and J dropped 0 bases, with 9 bases sitting between them. CDR3 size: 14 residues. In germline, CDR1 is SGHAT, CDR2 FQNNGV.

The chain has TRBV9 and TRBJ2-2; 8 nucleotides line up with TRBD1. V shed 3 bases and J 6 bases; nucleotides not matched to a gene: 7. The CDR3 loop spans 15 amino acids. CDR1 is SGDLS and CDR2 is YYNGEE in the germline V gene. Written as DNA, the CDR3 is TGTGCCAGCAGCGGGGTGACAGGGGTCGCCGGGGAGCTGTTTTTT. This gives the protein CASSGVTGVAGELFF.

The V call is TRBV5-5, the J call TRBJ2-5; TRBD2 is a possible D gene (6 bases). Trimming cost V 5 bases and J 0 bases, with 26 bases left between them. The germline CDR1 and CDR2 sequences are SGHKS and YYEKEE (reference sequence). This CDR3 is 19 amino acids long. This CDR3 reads CASSPAGTLAYLYQETQYF. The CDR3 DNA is TGTGCCAGCAGTCCAGCGGGCACTCTAGCATACTTGTACCAAGAGACCCAGTACTTC. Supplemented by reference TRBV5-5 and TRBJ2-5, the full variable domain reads DAGVTQSPTHLIKTRGQQVTLRCSPISGHKSVSWYQQVLGQGPQFIFQYYEKEERGRGNFPDRFSARQFPNYSSELNVNALLLGDSALYLCASSPAGTLAYLYQETQYFGPGTRLLVL.

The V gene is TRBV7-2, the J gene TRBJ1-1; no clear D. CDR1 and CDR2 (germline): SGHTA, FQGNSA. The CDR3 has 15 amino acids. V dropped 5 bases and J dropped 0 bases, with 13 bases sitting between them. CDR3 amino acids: CASSRFGEMNTEAFF. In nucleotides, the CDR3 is TGTGCCAGCAGCCGGTTTGGGGAGATGAACACTGAAGCTTTCTTT.

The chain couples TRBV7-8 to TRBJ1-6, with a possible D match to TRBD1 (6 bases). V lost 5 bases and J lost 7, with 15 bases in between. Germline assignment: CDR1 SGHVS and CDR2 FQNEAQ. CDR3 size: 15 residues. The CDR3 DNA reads TGTGCCAGCAGCCCCATCACAGGGAAGAATTCACCCCTCCACTTT. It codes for CASSPITGKNSPLHF. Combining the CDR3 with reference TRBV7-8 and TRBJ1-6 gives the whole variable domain GAGVSQSPRYKVAKRGQDVALRCDPISGHVSLFWYQQALGQGPEFLTYFQNEAQLDKSGLPSDRFFAERPEGSVSTLKIQRTQQEDSAVYLCASSPITGKNSPLHFGNGTRLTVT.

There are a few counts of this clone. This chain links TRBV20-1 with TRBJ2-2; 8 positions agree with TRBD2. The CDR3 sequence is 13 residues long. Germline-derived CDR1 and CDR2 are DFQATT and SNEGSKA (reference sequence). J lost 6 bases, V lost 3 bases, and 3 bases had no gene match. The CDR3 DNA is TGCAGTGCTAGTAGCGGGGATGCCGGGGAGCTGTTTTTT. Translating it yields CSASSGDAGELFF.

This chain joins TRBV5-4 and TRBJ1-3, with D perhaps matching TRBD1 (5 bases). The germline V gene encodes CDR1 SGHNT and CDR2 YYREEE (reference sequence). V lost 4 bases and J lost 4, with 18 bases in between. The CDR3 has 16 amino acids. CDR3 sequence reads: CASSPHGRVSGNTIYF. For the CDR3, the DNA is TGTGCCAGCAGCCCCCATGGCAGGGTATCAGGAAACACCATATATTTT.

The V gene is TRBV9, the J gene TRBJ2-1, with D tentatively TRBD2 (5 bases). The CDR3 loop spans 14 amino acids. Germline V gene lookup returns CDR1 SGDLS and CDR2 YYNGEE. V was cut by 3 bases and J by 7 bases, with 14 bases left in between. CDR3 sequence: CASSAQSRRNEQFF. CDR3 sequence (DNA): TGTGCCAGCAGCGCTCAGAGCAGGAGGAATGAGCAGTTCTTC.

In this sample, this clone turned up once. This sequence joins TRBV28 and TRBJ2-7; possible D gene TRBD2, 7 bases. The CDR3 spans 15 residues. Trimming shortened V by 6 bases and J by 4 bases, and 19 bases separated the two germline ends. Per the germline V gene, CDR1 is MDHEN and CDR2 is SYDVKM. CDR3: CASSRGGGNGYEQYF. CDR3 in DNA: TGTGCCAGCAGCCGAGGCGGGGGCAACGGGTACGAGCAGTACTTC.

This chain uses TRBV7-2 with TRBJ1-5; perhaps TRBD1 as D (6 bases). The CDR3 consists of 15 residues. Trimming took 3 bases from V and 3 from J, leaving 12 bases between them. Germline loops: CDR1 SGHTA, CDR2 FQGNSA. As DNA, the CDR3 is TGTGCCAGCAGCTTTTTAACAGGGACCAATCAGCCCCAGCATTTT. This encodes CASSFLTGTNQPQHF.

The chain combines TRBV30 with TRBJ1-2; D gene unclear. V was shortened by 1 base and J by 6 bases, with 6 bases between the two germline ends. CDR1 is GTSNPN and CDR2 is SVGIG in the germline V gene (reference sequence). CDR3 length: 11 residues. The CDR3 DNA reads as TGTGCCTGGAGTGAACTTGATGGCTACACCTTC. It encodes CAWSELDGYTF.

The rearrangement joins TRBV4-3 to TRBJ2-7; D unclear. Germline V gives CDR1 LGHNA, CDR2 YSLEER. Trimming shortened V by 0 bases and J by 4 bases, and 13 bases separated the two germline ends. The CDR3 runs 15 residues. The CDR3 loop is CASSQESGEVYEQYF. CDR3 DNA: TGCGCCAGCAGCCAAGAAAGTGGCGAGGTTTACGAGCAGTACTTC.

The CDR3 is CASSSQGAPAETQYF. The DNA for the CDR3 is TGTGCCAGCAGTTCCCAGGGCGCACCCGCAGAGACCCAGTACTTC. The V and J genes are TRBV6-5 and TRBJ2-5; possibly TRBD1 for D (5 bases). V was shortened by 4 bases and J by 4 bases, with 16 bases between the two germline ends. This CDR3 is 15 amino acids long. Germline CDR1 MNHEY, CDR2 SVGAGI.

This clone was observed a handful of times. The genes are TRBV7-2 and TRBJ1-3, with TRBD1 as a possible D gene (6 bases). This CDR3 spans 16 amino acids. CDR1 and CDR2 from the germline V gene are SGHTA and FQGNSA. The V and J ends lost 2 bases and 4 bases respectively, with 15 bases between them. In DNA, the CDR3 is TGTGCCAGCAGCTTACTCCAACCAGGGGTAGGAAACACCATATATTTT. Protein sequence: CASSLLQPGVGNTIYF.